The rows below give T cell receptor beta chains drawn from one sample of a study of blood T cell repertoires in COVID-19. Assay: immunoSEQ multiplex PCR; the TCRdb copy retains only in-frame clones and omits some. The table includes over 85,000 clones, 70% to 90% detected once. Sequencing input: peripheral blood. These receptor sequences come from a man between 65 and 85 years old with acute or convalescent COVID-19. The CDR3 runs from the conserved cysteine through the conserved F or W. Fields, in order: CDR3 DNA, CDR3 protein, J gene, CDR3 length, V gene, D gene, clone size. D genes are given only for firm matches. Clone size is given for some rows only: seen once, a few or many times, or a class if the clone is expanded.

TGTGCCAGCAGTTCTACAGGGGTGAGCTCCTACGAGCAGTACTTC CASSSTGVSSYEQYF TRBJ2-7 15 TRBV7-8 TRBD1 .
TGTGCCAGTAGTATTAATCTACAGGTGAATTCACCCCTCCACTTT CASSINLQVNSPLHF TRBJ1-6 15 TRBV19 . .
TGTGCCAGCAGTGAAGGAATAGGTAGGGGGCACCAGTGGCAGTATTTT CASSEGIGRGHQWQYF TRBJ2-3 16 TRBV6-1 TRBD1 .
TGTGCCAGTAGTATGGGGGGAGGGCGTCAGCCCCAGCATTTT CASSMGGGRQPQHF TRBJ1-5 14 TRBV19 . .
TGCGGAGGGACCGGGGCGGGTGGCTACACCTTC CGGTGAGGYTF TRBJ1-2 11 TRBV29-1 . .
TGTGCCAGCAGCATCGGGACACGGGCAACTAATGAAAAACTGTTTTTT CASSIGTRATNEKLFF TRBJ1-4 16 TRBV7-8 . .
TGCGCCAGCAGCTTGGAGGGAGGGACCGGGGAGCTGTTTTTT CASSLEGGTGELFF TRBJ2-2 14 TRBV5-1 TRBD2 .
TGTGCCGCGGGGGAGAGCTCCTACAATGAGCAGTTCTTC CAAGESSYNEQFF TRBJ2-1 13 TRBV6-5 TRBD2 .
TGTGCCAGCAGCTTAGAACAGGGGGCCCGGCCCCAGCATTTT CASSLEQGARPQHF TRBJ1-5 14 TRBV7-8 TRBD1 .
TGTGCCAGCAGCAGCGGGACTAGCGGGGGCCTTTACAATGAGCAGTTCTTC CASSSGTSGGLYNEQFF TRBJ2-1 17 TRBV5-4 TRBD2 .
TGCAGTGCTTCGGACAGCTATGGCTACACCTTC CSASDSYGYTF TRBJ1-2 11 TRBV20-1 . once
TGTGCCAGCAGCCCAGGACTAGCGGGGGGGCAACAAGAGACCCAGTACTTC CASSPGLAGGQQETQYF TRBJ2-5 17 TRBV4-2 TRBD2 .
TGTGCCAGCAGCCGGGACTCCACTGAAGCTTTCTTT CASSRDSTEAFF TRBJ1-1 12 TRBV2 . .
TGTGCCAGCAGTGAAGCGCAGGGTCAGCCCCAGCATTTT CASSEAQGQPQHF TRBJ1-5 13 TRBV6-1 . .
TGTGCCAGCAGCCCCCTAAAGGGGGCTAACTATGGCTACACCTTC CASSPLKGANYGYTF TRBJ1-2 15 TRBV5-8 . few
TGTGCCAGCAGTGGACAGGGGGACGGTTCACCCCTCCACTTT CASSGQGDGSPLHF TRBJ1-6 14 TRBV2 TRBD1 .
TGTGCCAGCAGTGATGGGGACAGGGGGCGGAATCAGCCCCAGCATTTT CASSDGDRGRNQPQHF TRBJ1-5 16 TRBV6-1 TRBD1 .
TGTGCCAGCAGCCAAGGATTAACAGGGTACGCAGAGACCCAGTACTTC CASSQGLTGYAETQYF TRBJ2-5 16 TRBV14 . .
TGTGCCATCCGACAGGGGGCCATTACTAACTATGGCTACACCTTC CAIRQGAITNYGYTF TRBJ1-2 15 TRBV10-3 TRBD1 .
TGTGCCAGCAGTTCCTCAGGCTGGGAGGGCTACGAGCAGTACTTC CASSSSGWEGYEQYF TRBJ2-7 15 TRBV27 TRBD2 many
TGTGCCAGCATTGTCCAGGGTAGAAACACTGAAGCTTTCTTT CASIVQGRNTEAFF TRBJ1-1 14 TRBV6-5 . few
TGTGCCAGCAGCTTGGAGCCAGGGGGCACAGATACGCAGTATTTT CASSLEPGGTDTQYF TRBJ2-3 15 TRBV5-5 . .
TGTGCCACCCCCACAACAATCTATGGCTACACCTTC CATPTTIYGYTF TRBJ1-2 12 TRBV6-5 . few
TGTGCCAGCAGCTTAGATGGCGGACAGGGGCATCAGCCCCAGCATTTT CASSLDGGQGHQPQHF TRBJ1-5 16 TRBV11-2 TRBD1 .
TGTGCCAGCTCACCCCGGACAGAACAGCCCCAGCATTTT CASSPRTEQPQHF TRBJ1-5 13 TRBV18 . once
TGTGCCAGCAGCCAACCGGGGGTCGGTGAGACCCAGTACTTC CASSQPGVGETQYF TRBJ2-5 14 TRBV3-1/TRBV3-2 . .
TGTGCCAGCAGCAAACGGGACAGGGGGTATGGCTACACCTTC CASSKRDRGYGYTF TRBJ1-2 14 TRBV5-4 TRBD1 .
TGTGCCAGCAGCTCTACAGGGGGGCCCTCATACAATGAGCAGTTCTTC CASSSTGGPSYNEQFF TRBJ2-1 16 TRBV7-3 TRBD1 .
TGTGCCAGTATGACAGGGGCCACAGATACGCAGTATTTT CASMTGATDTQYF TRBJ2-3 13 TRBV6-6 TRBD1 once
TGTGCCAGCAGGCCTGGACTAGCTAACGGCATTCAGTACTTC CASRPGLANGIQYF TRBJ2-4 14 TRBV6-5 TRBD2 .
TGTGCCAGCAGCTCGGTGTGGGGGGAAGATTCACCCCTCCACTTT CASSSVWGEDSPLHF TRBJ1-6 15 TRBV5-4 . once
TGTGCCAGTAGTCTCTCAACCGAGGTGAACAATGAGCAGTTCTTC CASSLSTEVNNEQFF TRBJ2-1 15 TRBV19 . .
TGTGCCAGCAGCTCCCGTGCCGGACAGGGAAGCGTTAACACCGGGGAGCTGTTTTTT CASSSRAGQGSVNTGELFF TRBJ2-2 19 TRBV7-2 TRBD1 .
TGTGCCAGCAGCGGACAGGCAACTGGAAACACCATATATTTT CASSGQATGNTIYF TRBJ1-3 14 TRBV5-6 TRBD1 .
TGTGCCAGCAGCCCCGAGACGGGTGCAACTAATGAAAAACTGTTTTTT CASSPETGATNEKLFF TRBJ1-4 16 TRBV7-2 . .
TGCGCCAGCAGCCTGGACAGGGCTGAGACCCAGTACTTC CASSLDRAETQYF TRBJ2-5 13 TRBV5-1 TRBD1 .
TGTGCCAGCGAGACAGGGGCCGCACGTACGCAGTATTTT CASETGAARTQYF TRBJ2-3 13 TRBV5-6 TRBD1 .
TGTGCCAGCAACACAGGGGAAAGTGGCTACACCTTC CASNTGESGYTF TRBJ1-2 12 TRBV6-1 TRBD1 .
TGTGCCAGCAGCCAAGGAATGGGACAGGGGGTGAACGAGCAGTACTTC CASSQGMGQGVNEQYF TRBJ2-7 16 TRBV14 TRBD1 .
TGCGCCAGCAGCTTCGGACTAGCGGGGGGCGGAAGCTACGAGCAGTACTTC CASSFGLAGGGSYEQYF TRBJ2-7 17 TRBV5-1 TRBD2 .
TGCGCCAGCAGCGTGGACAGGGTTGGAAACACCATATATTTT CASSVDRVGNTIYF TRBJ1-3 14 TRBV5-1 TRBD1 many
TGCGCCAGCAGCTCCCGACTAGCTAGCACAGATACGCAGTATTTT CASSSRLASTDTQYF TRBJ2-3 15 TRBV5-1 TRBD2 .
TGTGCCAGCAGTTCCCCCCAACTAGCGGGGGGGTTTGCGCAGTATTTT CASSSPQLAGGFAQYF TRBJ2-3 16 TRBV28 TRBD2 .
TGTGCCAGCAGCCCCGCCCAGGGTACTAATGAAAAACTGTTTTTT CASSPAQGTNEKLFF TRBJ1-4 15 TRBV7-8 . .
TGTGCCAGCAGCTTGGGGGCCCAGCCCCAGCATTTT CASSLGAQPQHF TRBJ1-5 12 TRBV7-7 . .
TGTGCCAGCAGGGTCACGGCCCGGGGAAATACGCAGTATTTT CASRVTARGNTQYF TRBJ2-3 14 TRBV6-5 . .
TGTGCCAGCAGTTTCCGTTGGACAGGGACAAACACCGGGGAGCTGTTTTTT CASSFRWTGTNTGELFF TRBJ2-2 17 TRBV27 TRBD1 .
TGTGCCAGCAGTTTCGAGACAGGGGGATCACCCCTCCACTTT CASSFETGGSPLHF TRBJ1-6 14 TRBV28 TRBD1 .
TGTGCCAGCAGACAAGAGGTAGCCGGGGAGCTGTTTTTT CASRQEVAGELFF TRBJ2-2 13 TRBV3-1/TRBV3-2 . .